The sequence of this T cell receptor beta chain was determined in a study of OX40 agonist ivuxolimab in advanced cancers. At the level of the study: Partial responses occurred in three patients (one hepatocellular carcinoma, two cutaneous melanoma). General study findings and limits: Clonal expansion by week 6 occurred in CD4+ and CD8+ blood T cells (at 0.1 to 3.0 mg/kg).

The CDR3 runs 16 residues. Germline values: CDR1 SGHRS, CDR2 YFSETQ. V was pared by 1 base and J by 1 base, with 5 bases of the junction left unmatched. Concerning this clone: What it binds is unknown.

Generated by immunoSEQ multiplex PCR, the TCRdb table keeps only in-frame clones and is missing some. This table has some 39,000 clones, about 81% appearing once. This specimen consisted of CD4+ or CD8+ T cells sorted from blood, obtained in a trial of the OX40 agonist ivuxolimab. The source is an adult with an advanced solid tumor such as melanoma, head and neck, liver or kidney cancer. The chain recombines TRBV5-1 with TRBJ2-5; 9 bases agree with TRBD2. CDR3 sequence reads: CASSLTPSGTQETQYF. In DNA form, the CDR3 reads TGCGCCAGCAGCTTGACTCCTAGCGGGACCCAAGAGACCCAGTACTTC.